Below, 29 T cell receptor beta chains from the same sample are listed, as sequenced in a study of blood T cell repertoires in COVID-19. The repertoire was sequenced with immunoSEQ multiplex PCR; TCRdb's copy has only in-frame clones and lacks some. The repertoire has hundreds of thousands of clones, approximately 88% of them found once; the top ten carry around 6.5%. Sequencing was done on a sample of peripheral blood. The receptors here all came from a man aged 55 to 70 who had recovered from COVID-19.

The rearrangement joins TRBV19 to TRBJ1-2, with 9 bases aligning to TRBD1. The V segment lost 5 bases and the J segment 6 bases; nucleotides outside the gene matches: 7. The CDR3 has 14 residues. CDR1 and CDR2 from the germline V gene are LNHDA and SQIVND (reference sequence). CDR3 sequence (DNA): TGTGCCAGTAGTCCCCGGACAGGGGCGAATGGCTACACCTTC. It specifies CASSPRTGANGYTF. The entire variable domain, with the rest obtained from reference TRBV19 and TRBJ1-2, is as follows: DGGITQSPKYLFRKEGQNVTLSCEQNLNHDAMYWYRQDPGQGLRLIYYSQIVNDFQKGDIAEGYSVSREKKESFPLTVTSAQKNPTAFYLCASSPRTGANGYTFGSGTRLTVV.

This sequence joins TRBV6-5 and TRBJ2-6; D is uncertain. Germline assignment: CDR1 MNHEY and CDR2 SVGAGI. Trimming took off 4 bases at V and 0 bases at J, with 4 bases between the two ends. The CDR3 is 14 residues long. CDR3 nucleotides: TGTGCCAGCAGTTTGCGCTCTGGGGCCAACGTCCTGACTTTC. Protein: CASSLRSGANVLTF.

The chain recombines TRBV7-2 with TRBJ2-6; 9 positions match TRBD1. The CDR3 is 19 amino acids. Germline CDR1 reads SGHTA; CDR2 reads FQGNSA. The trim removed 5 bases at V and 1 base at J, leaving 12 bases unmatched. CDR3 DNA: TGTGCCAGCAGCCCCAGACCGGGACAGGGATTATCTGGGGCCAACGTCCTGACTTTC. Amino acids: CASSPRPGQGLSGANVLTF.

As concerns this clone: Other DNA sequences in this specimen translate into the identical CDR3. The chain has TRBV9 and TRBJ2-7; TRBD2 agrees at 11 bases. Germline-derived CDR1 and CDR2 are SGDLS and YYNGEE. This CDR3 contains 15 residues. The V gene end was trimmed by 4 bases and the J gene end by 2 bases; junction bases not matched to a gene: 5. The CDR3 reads CASSPRLAGTYEQYF. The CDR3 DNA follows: TGTGCCAGCAGCCCCCGACTAGCGGGGACCTACGAGCAGTACTTC.

The CDR3 sequence is CASGLEKGLPQHF. For the CDR3, the DNA is TGTGCTAGTGGTTTGGAAAAGGGGTTGCCCCAGCATTTT. The V and J genes are TRBV12-5 and TRBJ1-5, with a weak D call TRBD1 (5 bases). Germline loops: CDR1 LGHNT, CDR2 FRNRAP. CDR3 length: 13 residues. Trimming left V 1 base short and J 9 bases short, with 10 bases between.

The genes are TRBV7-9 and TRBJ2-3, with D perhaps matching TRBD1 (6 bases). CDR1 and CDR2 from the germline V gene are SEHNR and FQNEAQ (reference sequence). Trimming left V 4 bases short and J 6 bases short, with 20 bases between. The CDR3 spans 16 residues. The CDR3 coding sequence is TGTGCCAGCAGCTCAATGACAGGCGTAAGTCTCGATACGCAGTATTTT. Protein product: CASSSMTGVSLDTQYF.

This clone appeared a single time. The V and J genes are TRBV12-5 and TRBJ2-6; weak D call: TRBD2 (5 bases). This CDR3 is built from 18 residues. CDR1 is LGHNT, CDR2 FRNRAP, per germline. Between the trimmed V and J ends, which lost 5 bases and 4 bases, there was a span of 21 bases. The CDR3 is CASGRRWGSAAGANVLTF. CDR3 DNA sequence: TGTGCTAGTGGTCGACGATGGGGTTCAGCGGCAGGGGCCAACGTCCTGACTTTC.

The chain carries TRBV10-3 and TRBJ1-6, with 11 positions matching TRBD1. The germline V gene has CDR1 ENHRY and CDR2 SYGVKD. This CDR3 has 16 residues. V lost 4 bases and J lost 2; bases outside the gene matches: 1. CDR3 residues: CAISAGQGAYNSPLHF. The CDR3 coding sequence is TGTGCCATCAGTGCGGGACAGGGGGCCTATAATTCACCCCTCCACTTT.

The chain's CDR3 is CASKGQGNYEQYF. CDR3 coding DNA: TGTGCCAGCAAGGGACAGGGGAACTACGAGCAGTACTTC. The chain carries TRBV5-7 and TRBJ2-7, with 10 bases identical to TRBD1. TRBV5-7 is an ORF; its function is uncertain. Unmatched junction bases numbered 3, after V lost 6 bases and J lost 3 bases. The CDR3 extends over 13 amino acids.

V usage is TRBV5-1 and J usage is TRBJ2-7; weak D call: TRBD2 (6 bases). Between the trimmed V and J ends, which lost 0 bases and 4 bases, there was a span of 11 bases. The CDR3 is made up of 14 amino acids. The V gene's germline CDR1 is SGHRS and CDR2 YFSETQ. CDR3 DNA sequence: TGCGCCAGCAGCTTGGGGGGAGGATTTTACGAGCAGTACTTC. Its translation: CASSLGGGFYEQYF.

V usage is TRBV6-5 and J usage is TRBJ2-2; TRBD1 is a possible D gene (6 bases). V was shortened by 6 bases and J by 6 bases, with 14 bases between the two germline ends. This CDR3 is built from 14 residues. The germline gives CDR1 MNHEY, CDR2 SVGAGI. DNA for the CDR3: TGTGCCAGCAGGCACAGGGTACGCCCCGGGGAGCTGTTTTTT. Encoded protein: CASRHRVRPGELFF.

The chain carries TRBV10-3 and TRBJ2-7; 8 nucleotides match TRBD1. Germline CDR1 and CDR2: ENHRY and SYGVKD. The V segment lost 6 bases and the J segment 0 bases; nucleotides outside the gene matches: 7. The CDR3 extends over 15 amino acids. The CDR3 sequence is CAIRGQEVSSYEQYF. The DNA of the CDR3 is TGTGCCATCAGGGGACAGGAGGTTAGCTCCTACGAGCAGTACTTC.

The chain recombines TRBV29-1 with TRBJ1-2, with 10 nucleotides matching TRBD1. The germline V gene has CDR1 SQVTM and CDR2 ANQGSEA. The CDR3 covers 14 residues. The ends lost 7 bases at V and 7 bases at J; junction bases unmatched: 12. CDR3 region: CSAAAQTGGGGYTF. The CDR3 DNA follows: TGCAGCGCCGCAGCCCAGACAGGGGGCGGTGGCTACACCTTC. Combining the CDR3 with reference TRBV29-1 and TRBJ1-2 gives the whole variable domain SAVISQKPSRDICQRGTSLTIQCQVDSQVTMMFWYRQQPGQSLTLIATANQGSEATYESGFVIDKFPISRPNLTFSTLTVSNMSPEDSSIYLCSAAAQTGGGGYTFGSGTRLTVV.

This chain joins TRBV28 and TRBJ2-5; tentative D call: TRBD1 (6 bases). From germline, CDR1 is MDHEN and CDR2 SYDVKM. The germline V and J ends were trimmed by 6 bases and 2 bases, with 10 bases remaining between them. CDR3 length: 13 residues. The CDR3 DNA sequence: TGTGCCAGCAGGACAGGATTTCAAGAGACCCAGTACTTC. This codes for CASRTGFQETQYF. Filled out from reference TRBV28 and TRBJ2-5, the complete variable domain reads DVKVTQSSRYLVKRTGEKVFLECVQDMDHENMFWYRQDPGLGLRLIYFSYDVKMKEKGDIPEGYSVSREKKERFSLILESASTNQTSMYLCASRTGFQETQYFGPGTRLLVL.

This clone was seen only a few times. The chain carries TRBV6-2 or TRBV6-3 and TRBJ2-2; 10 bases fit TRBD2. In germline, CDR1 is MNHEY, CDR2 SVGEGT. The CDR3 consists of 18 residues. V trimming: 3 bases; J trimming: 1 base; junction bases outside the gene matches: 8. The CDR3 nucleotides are TGTGCCAGCAGTTATGAAGCGGGAGGGCCTCGGAACACCGGGGAGCTGTTTTTT. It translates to CASSYEAGGPRNTGELFF.

CDR3 in DNA: TGTGCCAGCAGCTACGGACCTTCGGGAGGCGGAAACACCATATATTTT. Translating gives CASSYGPSGGGNTIYF. The V gene is TRBV7-2, the J gene TRBJ1-3; D is unresolved. Germline V lookup: CDR1 SGHTA, CDR2 FQGNSA. Trimming removed 4 bases at V and 4 bases at J, with 17 bases between. This CDR3 region has 16 residues.

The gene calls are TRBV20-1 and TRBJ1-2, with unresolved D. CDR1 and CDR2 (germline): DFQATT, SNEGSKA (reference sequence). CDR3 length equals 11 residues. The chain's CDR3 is CSPLVGHGYTF. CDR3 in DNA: TGCAGCCCACTCGTCGGTCATGGCTACACCTTC.

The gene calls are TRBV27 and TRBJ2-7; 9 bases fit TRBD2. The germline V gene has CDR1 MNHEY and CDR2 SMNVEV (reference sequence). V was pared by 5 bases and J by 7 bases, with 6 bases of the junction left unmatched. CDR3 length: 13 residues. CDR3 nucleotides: TGTGCCAGCAGTAGCGGGAGGCCAAAGGAGCAGTACTTC. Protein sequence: CASSSGRPKEQYF.

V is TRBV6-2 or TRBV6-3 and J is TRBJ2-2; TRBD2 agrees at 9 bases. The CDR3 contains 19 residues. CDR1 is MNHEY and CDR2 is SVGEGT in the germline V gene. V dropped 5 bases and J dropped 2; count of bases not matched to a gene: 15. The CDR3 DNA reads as TGTGCCAGCAGTCCCCGGGGCGGAGCGGGGGGTAGTAACACCGGGGAGCTGTTTTTT. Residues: CASSPRGGAGGSNTGELFF.

In DNA form, the CDR3 reads TGTGCCAGCAGTTTATCGACACCTCATAGCAATCAGCCCCAGCATTTT. Protein: CASSLSTPHSNQPQHF. The chain recombines TRBV27 with TRBJ1-5; D is unclear. The germline V gene encodes CDR1 MNHEY and CDR2 SMNVEV (reference sequence). Deletions cut 0 bases from V and 0 bases from J, with 9 bases between. This CDR3 comprises 16 residues.

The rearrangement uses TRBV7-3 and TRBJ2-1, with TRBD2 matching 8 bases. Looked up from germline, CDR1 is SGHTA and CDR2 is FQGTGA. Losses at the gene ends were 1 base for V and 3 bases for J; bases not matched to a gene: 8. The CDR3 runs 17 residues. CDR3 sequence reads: CASSLIFLAGGYNEQFF. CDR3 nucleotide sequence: TGTGCCAGCAGCTTAATTTTCCTAGCGGGCGGCTACAATGAGCAGTTCTTC.

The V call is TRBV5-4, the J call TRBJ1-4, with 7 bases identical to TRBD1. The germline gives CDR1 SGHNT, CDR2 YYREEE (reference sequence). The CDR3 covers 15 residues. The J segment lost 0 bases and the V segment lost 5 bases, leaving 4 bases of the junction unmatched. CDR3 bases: TGTGCCAGCAGTTTACAGGGGCCAACTAATGAAAAACTGTTTTTT. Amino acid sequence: CASSLQGPTNEKLFF.

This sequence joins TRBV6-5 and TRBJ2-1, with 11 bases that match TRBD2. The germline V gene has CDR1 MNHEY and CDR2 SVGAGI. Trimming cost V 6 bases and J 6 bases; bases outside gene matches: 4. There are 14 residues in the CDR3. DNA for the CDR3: TGTGCCAGCAGCGGACTAGCGGGTCCCAATGAGCAGTTCTTC. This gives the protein CASSGLAGPNEQFF.

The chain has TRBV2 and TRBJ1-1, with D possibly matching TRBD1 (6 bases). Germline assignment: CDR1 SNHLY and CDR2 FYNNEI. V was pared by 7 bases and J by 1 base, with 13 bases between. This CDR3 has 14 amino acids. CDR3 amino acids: CASKGQSGNTEAFF. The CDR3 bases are TGTGCCAGCAAAGGACAGTCCGGGAACACTGAAGCTTTCTTT.

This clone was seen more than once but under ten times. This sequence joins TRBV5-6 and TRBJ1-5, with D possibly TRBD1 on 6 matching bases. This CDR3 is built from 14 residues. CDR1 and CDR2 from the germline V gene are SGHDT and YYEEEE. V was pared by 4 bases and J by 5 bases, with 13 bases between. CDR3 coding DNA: TGTGCCAGCAGCCCGAAGGGGGATTATCAGCCCCAGCATTTT. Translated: CASSPKGDYQPQHF.

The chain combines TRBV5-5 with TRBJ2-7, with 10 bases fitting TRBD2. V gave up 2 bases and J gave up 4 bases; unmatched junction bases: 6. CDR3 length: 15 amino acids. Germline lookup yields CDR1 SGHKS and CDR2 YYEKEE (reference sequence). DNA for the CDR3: TGTGCCAGCAGCTTTCGGTCTAGCGGGAGTTACGAGCAGTACTTC. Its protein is CASSFRSSGSYEQYF.

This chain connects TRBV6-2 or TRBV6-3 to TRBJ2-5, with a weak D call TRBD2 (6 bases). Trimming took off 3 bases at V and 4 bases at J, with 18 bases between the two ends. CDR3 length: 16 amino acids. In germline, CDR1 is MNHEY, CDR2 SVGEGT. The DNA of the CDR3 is TGTGCCAGCAGTTATCTTCCCGGGAGCCGGGGAGAGACCCAGTACTTC. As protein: CASSYLPGSRGETQYF.

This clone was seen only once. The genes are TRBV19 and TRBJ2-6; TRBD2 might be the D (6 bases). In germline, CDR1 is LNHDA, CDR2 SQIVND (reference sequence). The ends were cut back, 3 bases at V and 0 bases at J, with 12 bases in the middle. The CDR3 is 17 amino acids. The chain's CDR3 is CASSIGGPGSGANVLTF. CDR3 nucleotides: TGTGCCAGTAGTATCGGAGGGCCCGGCTCTGGGGCCAACGTCCTGACTTTC.

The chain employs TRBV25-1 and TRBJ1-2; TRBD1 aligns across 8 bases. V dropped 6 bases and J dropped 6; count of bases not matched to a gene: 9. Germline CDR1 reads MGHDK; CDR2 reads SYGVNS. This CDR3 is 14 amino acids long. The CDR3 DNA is TGTGCCAGCAGAGCAGGGGGCGCCAACCATGGCTACACCTTC. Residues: CASRAGGANHGYTF.